These 2 T cell receptor beta chains share one sample of origin, sequenced in a study of blood T cell repertoires in COVID-19. The repertoire was sequenced with immunoSEQ multiplex PCR; TCRdb's copy has only in-frame clones and lacks some. The sample shows some 120,000 clones, 65% to 85% of them seen only once. What was sequenced was peripheral blood. The source is a man aged 65-85 years with acute or convalescent COVID-19.

The V gene is TRBV19, the J gene TRBJ1-1, with TRBD1 matching 8 bases. This CDR3 is 13 amino acids long. Unmatched junction bases numbered 3, after V lost 1 base and J lost 8 bases. Germline V gene sequence: CDR1 LNHDA, CDR2 SQIVND (reference sequence). The CDR3 DNA is TGTGCCAGTAGTATAGTCGGACAGGGAGAAGCTTTCTTT. This translates into CASSIVGQGEAFF.

The rearrangement uses TRBV5-6 and TRBJ2-2; TRBD2 matches at 8 bases. This CDR3 spans 16 amino acids. Germline values: CDR1 SGHDT, CDR2 YYEEEE. Unmatched junction bases numbered 5, after V lost 0 bases and J lost 4 bases. In DNA, the CDR3 is TGTGCCAGCAGCTTGGGACTAGCGCTAGGCACCGGGGAGCTGTTTTTT. It translates to CASSLGLALGTGELFF.